A single sample gave rise to the 14 T cell receptor beta chains below, sequenced in a study. TCRdb processed the RT-PCR reads anew with MiXCR; each CDR3 protein has one entry. The repertoire consists of about 700,000 distinct CDR3 sequences, with approximately 15% occurring once and the leading ten covering 3% to 4.5%. The specimen sequenced was memory CD4+ T cells from blood. These receptors were taken from a female donor in good health, serving as a healthy control.

The chain has TRBV11-2 and TRBJ2-2, with a tentative D call TRBD2 (5 bases). The CDR3 length is 18 residues. Germline values: CDR1 SGHAT, CDR2 FQNNGV. V was trimmed by 6 bases and J by 7 bases, leaving 27 bases between them. The CDR3 DNA sequence: TGTGCCAGCAGTTTTACCGAGATCCGTTTAGCGCCGAACGGGGAGCTGTTTTTT. It yields the protein CASSFTEIRLAPNGELFF.

This clonotype has just a few counts. The chain links TRBV5-6 to TRBJ2-6; D is unresolved. The CDR3 contains 15 residues. Per the germline V gene, CDR1 is SGHDT and CDR2 is YYEEEE. V dropped 5 bases and J dropped 2 bases, with 11 bases sitting between them. The CDR3 sequence is CASRSRSPGANVLTF. DNA of the CDR3: TGTGCCAGCAGATCCCGCTCACCTGGGGCCAACGTCCTGACTTTC.

This clonotype occurred a few times. V usage is TRBV9 and J usage is TRBJ2-3, with D perhaps matching TRBD2 (6 bases). V shed 1 base and J shed 5 bases, with 17 bases lying between them. The V gene's germline CDR1 is SGDLS and CDR2 YYNGEE. CDR3 size: 16 residues. The CDR3 spells CASSVTSMGLGDTQYF. DNA for the CDR3: TGTGCCAGCAGCGTAACTAGCATGGGACTTGGAGATACGCAGTATTTT. The variable domain in full, completed from reference TRBV9 and TRBJ2-3, reads DSGVTQTPKHLITATGQRVTLRCSPRSGDLSVYWYQQSLDQGLQFLIQYYNGEERAKGNILERFSAQQFPDLHSELNLSSLELGDSALYFCASSVTSMGLGDTQYFGPGTRLTVL.

This clonotype was counted many times. The chain uses TRBV7-2 and TRBJ1-5, with a tentative D call TRBD1 (5 bases). The germline CDR1 and CDR2 sequences are SGHTA and FQGNSA. The CDR3 covers 13 residues. Trimming took 1 base from V and 5 from J, leaving 6 bases between them. CDR3 amino acids: CASSLVQDQPQHF. For the CDR3, the DNA is TGTGCCAGCAGCTTAGTACAGGATCAGCCCCAGCATTTT.

The chain couples TRBV12-3 or TRBV12-4 to TRBJ1-1; D gene ambiguous. V dropped 4 bases and J dropped 4 bases, with 19 bases sitting between them. CDR3 length: 16 amino acids. CDR3 coding DNA: TGTGCCAGCAGTTCTCACCAAGGGAATTTCGGCACTGAAGCTTTCTTT. This sequence encodes CASSSHQGNFGTEAFF.

This clonotype was seen more than once but under ten times. The chain combines TRBV5-1 with TRBJ1-4; 7 nucleotides match TRBD1. CDR1 SGHRS and CDR2 YFSETQ come from the germline V gene. The CDR3 sequence is 16 residues long. The V and J ends lost 0 bases and 7 bases, in that order; junction bases with no gene match: 9. This chain's CDR3 is CASSLGSGGLGEKLFF. The CDR3, as DNA: TGCGCCAGCAGCTTGGGATCAGGGGGATTGGGTGAAAAACTGTTTTTT.

This clonotype was detected many times. The chain combines TRBV15 with TRBJ1-1; weak D call: TRBD1 (6 bases). Germline V gene lookup returns CDR1 LNHNV and CDR2 YYDKDF (reference sequence). CDR3 length: 14 amino acids. Trimming pared 5 bases from V and 3 bases from J, leaving 13 bases between. The CDR3 protein is CATSRKGGDTEAFF. CDR3 sequence (DNA): TGTGCCACCAGCCGAAAAGGGGGGGACACTGAAGCTTTCTTT.

This clonotype was detected many times. This chain joins TRBV11-2 and TRBJ2-5; D is uncertain. Germline V gene sequence: CDR1 SGHAT, CDR2 FQNNGV. Trimming cost V 5 bases and J 1 base, with 11 bases left between them. This CDR3 is 14 amino acids long. The CDR3 protein is CASSPRVFQETQYF. DNA for the CDR3: TGTGCCAGCAGCCCCAGAGTTTTCCAAGAGACCCAGTACTTC.

At least ten counts were recorded for this clonotype. The rearrangement links TRBV10-3 to TRBJ2-3; 8 bases align to TRBD1. CDR3 size: 15 residues. The ends lost 0 bases at V and 5 bases at J; junction bases unmatched: 4. Looked up from germline, CDR1 is ENHRY and CDR2 is SYGVKD. CDR3 nucleotide sequence: TGTGCCATCAGTGAGTCAGGACAGGGAAGAGATACGCAGTATTTT. It yields the protein CAISESGQGRDTQYF.

The J gene is TRBJ1-6, the V gene TRBV7-2; D not resolved. The germline V and J ends were trimmed by 3 bases and 5 bases, with 17 bases remaining between them. The CDR3 is made up of 17 amino acids. Germline CDR1 SGHTA, CDR2 FQGNSA. CDR3 loop: CASSFSTVSLNNSPLHF. In DNA form, the CDR3 reads TGTGCCAGCAGCTTCAGCACAGTTTCCCTCAATAATTCACCCCTCCACTTT. The whole variable domain, filled in from reference TRBV7-2 and TRBJ1-6, reads GAGVSQSPSNKVTEKGKDVELRCDPISGHTALYWYRQSLGQGLEFLIYFQGNSAPDKSGLPSDRFSAERTGGSVSTLTIQRTQQEDSAVYLCASSFSTVSLNNSPLHFGNGTRLTVT.

This clonotype has just a few counts. The V and J genes are TRBV6-5 and TRBJ1-6, with 8 bases aligning to TRBD1. This CDR3 is 15 amino acids long. The V gene end was trimmed by 5 bases and the J gene end by 8 bases; junction bases not matched to a gene: 8. Germline CDR1 MNHEY, CDR2 SVGAGI. The CDR3 nucleotides are TGTGCCAGCAGTACACTTCAGGGGGCCCATTCACCCCTCCACTTT. Protein product: CASSTLQGAHSPLHF.

This clonotype was seen ten or more times. This chain links TRBV12-3 or TRBV12-4 with TRBJ2-7; 10 positions match TRBD2. Trimming removed 0 bases from V and 0 bases from J; junction bases left unmatched: 8. The CDR3 is 18 residues long. CDR3 bases: TGTGCCAGCAGTTTAGCGTTTGGACTAGCGGCAAGCTCCTACGAGCAGTACTTC. It codes for CASSLAFGLAASSYEQYF.

V gene TRBV20-1 combines with J gene TRBJ1-1, with D perhaps matching TRBD1 (6 bases). This CDR3 spans 13 amino acids. Germline V gene lookup returns CDR1 DFQATT and CDR2 SNEGSKA (reference sequence). V was pared by 4 bases and J by 9 bases, with 18 bases between. The CDR3 bases are TGCAGTGCTAAGAACGGGGACAAACCCAAAGCTTTCTTT. Translation gives CSAKNGDKPKAFF.

Many counts were recorded for this clonotype. The gene calls are TRBV12-3 or TRBV12-4 and TRBJ1-1; D is possibly TRBD1 (6 bases). The CDR3 spans 12 residues. Trimming left V 7 bases short and J 4 bases short, with 10 bases between. CDR3 region: CASTGEATEAFF. CDR3 nucleotide sequence: TGTGCCAGCACAGGGGAGGCCACTGAAGCTTTCTTT.